Each of the 21 T cell receptor beta chains below was sequenced from the same sample in a study of CD8+ T cells in alopecia areata. Regarding treatment: oral pan-JAK inhibitor, 5-10 mg twice daily. cDNA serving as the sequencing template came from extracted, reverse transcribed RNA. Clones were read by immunoSEQ multiplex PCR, and TCRdb kept only the in-frame ones, dropping some. The data contain 90,000 to 150,000 clones, about half of them seen just once; the ten biggest clones take up 0.46%. The sample in question was CD4+ T cells sorted from blood, obtained at week 4, from a patient treated with tofacitinib. The receptors here all came from a human donor with alopecia areata.

In its sample, this clone was seen a few times. V usage is TRBV7-2 and J usage is TRBJ2-3; D may be TRBD1 or TRBD2 (6 bases each). This CDR3 is 16 amino acids long. Between the trimmed V and J ends, which lost 1 base and 3 bases, there was a span of 14 bases. Germline V gene data show CDR1 as SGHTA and CDR2 as FQGNSA. In nucleotides, the CDR3 is TGTGCCAGCAGCTTAGACGTGGGGGGCCCGACAGATACGCAGTATTTT. Protein sequence: CASSLDVGGPTDTQYF.

The genes are TRBV5-1 and TRBJ2-5; tentative D call: TRBD1 (6 bases). The V gene's germline CDR1 is SGHRS and CDR2 YFSETQ. Trimming took off 4 bases at V and 0 bases at J, with 10 bases between the two ends. The CDR3 runs to 14 residues. CDR3 in DNA: TGCGCCAGCAGCATACAGGGATACCAAGAGACCCAGTACTTC. It codes for CASSIQGYQETQYF. Supplemented by reference TRBV5-1 and TRBJ2-5, the full variable domain reads KAGVTQTPRYLIKTRGQQVTLSCSPISGHRSVSWYQQTPGQGLQFLFEYFSETQRNKGNFPGRFSGRQFSNSRSEMNVSTLELGDSALYLCASSIQGYQETQYFGPGTRLLVL.

The table lists this clone with many counts. V and J are TRBV10-3 and TRBJ2-3; D gene unclear. The CDR3 is made up of 17 amino acids. Trimming pared 0 bases from V and 0 bases from J, leaving 13 bases between. Germline V gene sequence: CDR1 ENHRY, CDR2 SYGVKD. This CDR3 reads CAISESNSPPSTDTQYF. In DNA form, the CDR3 reads TGTGCCATCAGTGAGTCGAACTCACCACCTAGCACAGATACGCAGTATTTT.

This sequence joins TRBV6-6 and TRBJ1-5, with D perhaps TRBD1 (5 bases). V was shortened by 2 bases and J by 4 bases, with 9 bases between the two germline ends. Per germline, CDR1 MNHNY and CDR2 SVGAGI (reference sequence). CDR3 length equals 14 residues. The chain's CDR3 is CASSYGGFNQPQHF. CDR3 nucleotide sequence: TGTGCCAGCAGTTACGGGGGATTTAATCAGCCCCAGCATTTT.

The rearrangement uses TRBV30 and TRBJ1-1; tentatively, D is TRBD1 (5 bases). Trimming removed 0 bases at V and 1 base at J, with 15 bases between. The CDR3 has 16 residues. Germline lookup yields CDR1 GTSNPN and CDR2 SVGIG (reference sequence). CDR3 protein: CAWSVRHYRRNTEAFF. CDR3 DNA: TGTGCCTGGAGTGTACGCCATTACAGGAGGAACACTGAAGCTTTCTTT.

This chain joins TRBV4-2 and TRBJ2-3; D ambiguous. Germline-derived CDR1 and CDR2 are LGHNA and YNFKEQ. The length of the CDR3 is 17 residues. V lost 0 bases and J 0 bases, leaving 13 bases between the germline ends. CDR3 nucleotide sequence: TGTGCCAGCAGCCAAGACATTCGCGGATACAGCACAGATACGCAGTATTTT. Residues: CASSQDIRGYSTDTQYF.

This clone was found a few times. The chain is built from TRBV29-1 and TRBJ2-7; D is unresolved. The germline gives CDR1 SQVTM, CDR2 ANQGSEA. The CDR3 extends over 11 amino acids. V was clipped by 4 bases and J by 6 bases, with 10 bases between them. CDR3 bases: TGCAGCGTTGCCCCCTCCGGCGAGCAGTACTTC. It encodes CSVAPSGEQYF.

V gene TRBV27 combines with J gene TRBJ2-7; 8 bases map to TRBD2. Losses at the gene ends were 9 bases for V and 7 bases for J; bases not matched to a gene: 8. The CDR3 totals 12 residues. CDR1 MNHEY and CDR2 SMNVEV come from the germline V gene (reference sequence). The CDR3 bases are TGTGCCAGTCCTATCCCGGGGGGGGAGCAGTACTTC. It specifies CASPIPGGEQYF.

The genes are TRBV30 and TRBJ2-7; no reliable D call. V shed 1 base and J shed 4 bases, with 5 bases lying between them. The germline gives CDR1 GTSNPN, CDR2 SVGIG (reference sequence). CDR3 size: 11 residues. CDR3 coding DNA: TGTGCCTGGAGTGAGCAATACGAGCAGTACTTC. It translates to CAWSEQYEQYF.

This clone appeared once. The chain combines TRBV4-2 with TRBJ2-3, with a possible D match to TRBD2 (5 bases). The CDR3 covers 12 residues. CDR1 LGHNA and CDR2 YNFKEQ come from the germline V gene. V dropped 4 bases and J dropped 5 bases, with 7 bases sitting between them. The CDR3 DNA follows: TGTGCCAGCAGCCCCCGGGGAGATACGCAGTATTTT. Translation gives CASSPRGDTQYF.

J is TRBJ1-2 and V is TRBV30; 10 nucleotides match TRBD1. The CDR3 is made up of 14 amino acids. V was clipped by 1 base and J by 5 bases; unmatched bases: 4. CDR1 is GTSNPN and CDR2 is SVGIG in the germline V gene (reference sequence). CDR3 in amino acids: CAWSADRGLYGYTF. The CDR3 region has the DNA TGTGCCTGGAGTGCTGACAGGGGGCTATATGGCTACACCTTC.

This chain uses TRBV20-1 with TRBJ2-7, with D hard to call. The CDR3 is 11 residues long. V shed 5 bases and J shed 10 bases, with 15 bases lying between them. Germline V gene lookup returns CDR1 DFQATT and CDR2 SNEGSKA (reference sequence). CDR3 protein: CSAGSRVGQYF. The CDR3 coding sequence is TGCAGTGCTGGCAGCCGCGTTGGTCAGTACTTC.

V and J are TRBV5-6 and TRBJ1-2; 7 positions match TRBD1. The V and J ends lost 3 bases and 8 bases, in that order; junction bases with no gene match: 10. CDR3 length equals 14 residues. The germline V gene encodes CDR1 SGHDT and CDR2 YYEEEE. Here the CDR3 reads CASSSQGTDWGYTF. In DNA, the CDR3 is TGTGCCAGCAGCTCACAGGGGACGGATTGGGGCTACACCTTC.

The J gene is TRBJ2-5, the V gene TRBV7-9; 14 nucleotides align to TRBD2. The CDR3 runs to 18 residues. Germline V lookup: CDR1 SEHNR, CDR2 FQNEAQ (reference sequence). The J segment lost 1 base and the V segment lost 4 bases, leaving 8 bases of the junction unmatched. CDR3 sequence (DNA): TGTGCCAGCAGCTCCCCGGGACTAGCGGGAGCGAGCCAAGAGACCCAGTACTTC. Translated: CASSSPGLAGASQETQYF.

This clone was counted between two and nine times. The chain carries TRBV2 and TRBJ2-1; D is perhaps TRBD1 (6 bases). The V end lost 5 bases, the J end lost 6 bases, and 11 bases lay between the germline ends. CDR1 is SNHLY, CDR2 FYNNEI, per germline. There are 13 residues in the CDR3. CDR3 in DNA: TGTGCCAGCAGTTCACAGGGCCTCAATGAGCAGTTCTTC. The encoded protein is CASSSQGLNEQFF.

This clone was seen more than once but under ten times. The chain carries TRBV5-1 and TRBJ2-1; 8 bases fit TRBD2. The junction had 10 bases not matched to a gene; V was cut back by 0 bases and J by 8 bases. CDR1 SGHRS and CDR2 YFSETQ come from the germline V gene. The CDR3 is 16 residues long. The DNA of the CDR3 is TGCGCCAGCAGCTTGGCCCCGGGGGGGACGTTTGATGAGCAGTTCTTC. Translating gives CASSLAPGGTFDEQFF.

The CDR3 loop is CASRASGWEYEQYF. CDR3 coding DNA: TGCGCCAGCAGGGCTAGCGGTTGGGAATACGAGCAGTACTTC. The rearrangement joins TRBV10-2 to TRBJ2-7; the match to TRBD2 covers 7 bases. Germline values: CDR1 WSHSY, CDR2 SAAADI. The V segment lost 6 bases and the J segment 4 bases; nucleotides outside the gene matches: 9. The CDR3 sequence is 14 residues long.

This clone was recorded many times. This chain joins TRBV16 and TRBJ1-2; D gene unclear. CDR1 and CDR2 from the germline V gene are KGHSY and FQNENV. The CDR3 is 13 amino acids. Between the trimmed V and J ends, which lost 2 bases and 2 bases, there was a span of 6 bases. The DNA for the CDR3 is TGTGCCAGCAGCCAACAGACAAACTATGGCTACACCTTC. Translation: CASSQQTNYGYTF.

The chain uses TRBV29-1 and TRBJ1-1; TRBD1 aligns across 9 bases. The V gene end was trimmed by 5 bases and the J gene end by 5 bases; junction bases not matched to a gene: 12. Germline V gives CDR1 SQVTM, CDR2 ANQGSEA. The CDR3 covers 15 residues. CDR3 nucleotides: TGCAGCGTTCTCCCCCTACAGGGGGCGGAAACTGAAGCTTTCTTT. It encodes CSVLPLQGAETEAFF.

The V and J genes are TRBV5-4 and TRBJ2-5; 12 positions agree with TRBD2. V shed 0 bases, J shed 4 bases, and the junction held 1 base outside the gene matches. There are 15 residues in the CDR3. Looked up from germline, CDR1 is SGHNT and CDR2 is YYREEE (reference sequence). In nucleotides, the CDR3 is TGTGCCAGCAGCTTGGGACTAGCGGGAGTAGAGACCCAGTACTTC. Translating gives CASSLGLAGVETQYF.

The count of this clone is one. This sequence joins TRBV30 and TRBJ1-4, with D possibly TRBD1 on 6 matching bases. In germline, CDR1 is GTSNPN, CDR2 SVGIG (reference sequence). V lost 3 bases and J lost 1, with 12 bases in between. This CDR3 spans 15 amino acids. CDR3 bases: TGTGCCTGGAGCAGTAGGGGGATAACTAATGAAAAACTGTTTTTT. This sequence encodes CAWSSRGITNEKLFF.